The present T cell receptor beta chain was sequenced within a study of shared clonotypes between healthy human individuals. Using immunoSEQ multiplex PCR, the repertoire was profiled, and TCRdb retains in-frame clones only, with some absent. Altogether roughly 2 million clones are present, 85% to 95% being singletons, with the ten largest covering 0.1% to 0.15%. There are 16 residues in the CDR3. J lost 0 bases, V lost 8 bases, and 11 bases had no gene match. The germline V gene has CDR1 MDHEN and CDR2 SYDVKM. Sequenced: naive CD4+ T cells sorted from blood. Subset specified: CD45RA+ positively selected. The gene calls are TRBV28 and TRBJ2-3; 7 nucleotides agree with TRBD2. The receptor was isolated from a man aged 18 to 29 in good health. The CDR3 loop is CASGTPSGSSTDTQYF. As DNA, the CDR3 is TGTGCCAGCGGTACCCCTAGCGGTTCTAGCACAGATACGCAGTATTTT.